This TCR beta chain was identified during a study of cytomegalovirus exposure and HLA in healthy donors. In the PCR, 60 Vbeta and 13 Jbeta primers were used. Sequenced by immunoSEQ multiplex PCR; TCRdb stores in-frame clones only, minus some. Of some 130,000 clones listed, 80% were seen once; the top ten hold about 3.3%. Trimming took 0 bases from V and 2 from J, leaving 5 bases between them. The germline V gene has CDR1 SGHDT and CDR2 YYEEEE. CDR3 length: 14 residues. General study results and limits: Follow-up analysis found HLA locus-dependent TCR association rates, highest for DRB1 and lowest for HLA-C. Owing to their indistinguishability, certain V segments, notably TRBV6-2 and TRBV6-3, were excluded. Upon later analysis, HLA-associated TCR beta chains proved more clonally expanded than other, equally common chains. An apparent linkage of common viral pathogens to several of the most significant clusters emerged in a later analysis.

Details on this clone: Its cognate antigen is unknown.

The J gene is TRBJ1-4, the V gene TRBV5-6; tentative D call: TRBD1 (5 bases). The sequenced sample consisted of PBMCs. The sequence derives from a male donor in good health and CMV-seronegative. CDR3 bases: TGTGCCAGCAGCTTGGACAGGACTAATGAAAAACTGTTTTTT. This gives the protein CASSLDRTNEKLFF.